These 10 T cell receptor beta chains were sequenced from one sample in a study of OX40 agonist ivuxolimab in advanced cancers. The method was immunoSEQ multiplex PCR; TCRdb's version includes in-frame clones alone and lacks a portion of them. The sample records 20,000 to 25,000 clones, just over 90% being singletons. This specimen was CD4+ or CD8+ T cells sorted from blood, taken in a trial of the OX40 agonist ivuxolimab. Source of these receptors: an adult with an advanced solid tumor such as melanoma, head and neck, liver or kidney cancer.

V and J are TRBV2 and TRBJ1-1; D is unresolved. CDR1 and CDR2 (germline): SNHLY, FYNNEI. V was trimmed by 4 bases and J by 1 base, leaving 13 bases between them. This CDR3 contains 15 residues. CDR3 protein: CASSVEHPENTEAFF. The CDR3 region has the DNA TGTGCCAGCAGTGTGGAACACCCGGAGAACACTGAAGCTTTCTTT.

This chain uses TRBV21-1 with TRBJ2-3. TRBV21-1 is a pseudogene segment. The length of the CDR3 is 16 residues. CDR3 coding DNA: TGTGCCAGCAGCAAAGTAGTCAGGAGAGAAACAGATACGCAGTATTTT. This translates into CASSKVVRRETDTQYF.

J is TRBJ2-5 and V is TRBV9; no definite D call. The closer fit of TRBJ2-7 to the DNA end suggests the J call may be wrong. Germline V gives CDR1 SGDLS, CDR2 YYNGEE. This CDR3 is 13 amino acids long. Written as DNA, the CDR3 is TGTGCCAGCAGCGGACAACCGCACTACGAGCAGTACTTC. The encoded protein is CASSGQPHYEQYF.

The chain couples TRBV7-9 to TRBJ1-5, with unresolved D. The CDR3 spans 14 residues. CDR1 and CDR2 (germline): SEHNR, FQNEAQ (reference sequence). V lost 5 bases and J 11 bases, leaving 19 bases between the germline ends. CDR3 region: CASSPPGDRRAQHF. CDR3 in DNA: TGTGCCAGCAGCCCCCCAGGAGATCGCCGGGCCCAGCATTTT.

This chain links TRBV7-9 with TRBJ1-2, with 10 bases matching TRBD1. Germline-derived CDR1 and CDR2 are SEHNR and FQNEAQ (reference sequence). The CDR3 has 14 residues. With V trimmed by 6 bases and J by 4 bases, 5 bases remained unmatched. CDR3 amino acids: CASRGQGPPYGYTF. CDR3 sequence (DNA): TGTGCCAGCAGGGGACAGGGGCCGCCCTATGGCTACACCTTC.

This rearrangement joins TRBV4-3 to TRBJ2-7, with D unclear. This CDR3 has 13 residues. Deletions cut 4 bases from V and 2 bases from J, with 9 bases between. The V gene's germline CDR1 is LGHNA and CDR2 YSLEER. Here the CDR3 DNA reads TGCGCCAGCAGCCCAGCTCTAGCCTACGAGCAGTACTTC. Protein product: CASSPALAYEQYF.

The table lists this clone with a few counts. The chain uses TRBV10-3 and TRBJ1-4; no clear D gene. Germline CDR1 is ENHRY and CDR2 is SYGVKD. The CDR3 length is 14 residues. Trimming removed 0 bases at V and 4 bases at J, with 6 bases between. The CDR3 sequence: CAISESQFNEKLFF. The CDR3 DNA is TGTGCCATCAGTGAGTCCCAGTTTAATGAAAAACTGTTTTTT.

The V gene is TRBV5-1, the J gene TRBJ2-1; TRBD2 agrees at 9 bases. The CDR3 contains 18 residues. With 0 bases clipped from V and 4 bases from J, the junction kept 11 bases outside the gene matches. The germline gives CDR1 SGHRS, CDR2 YFSETQ. In DNA form, the CDR3 reads TGCGCCAGCAGCTTGGAGCCCCGTGCTAGCGGGGTATACAATGAGCAGTTCTTC. Protein product: CASSLEPRASGVYNEQFF.

DNA of the CDR3: TGCGCCAGCAGTGAGAGGAGGGACACCCTATACGAGCAGTACTTC. Translated: CASSERRDTLYEQYF. This rearrangement joins TRBV10-1 to TRBJ2-7; D tentatively fits TRBD1 or TRBD2 (6 bases each). V gave up 2 bases and J gave up 4 bases, with 15 bases separating them. The CDR3 extends over 15 amino acids. CDR1 and CDR2 from the germline V gene are WNHNN and SYGVQD (reference sequence).

V usage is TRBV7-9 and J usage is TRBJ1-4; TRBD1 matches 9 bases. The germline V gene has CDR1 SEHNR and CDR2 FQNEAQ (reference sequence). CDR3 size: 16 residues. Unmatched junction bases numbered 7, after V lost 3 bases and J lost 5 bases. CDR3 DNA: TGTGCCAGCAGCTTTGGATCCGGGACAGGGAATGAAAAACTGTTTTTT. This codes for CASSFGSGTGNEKLFF.